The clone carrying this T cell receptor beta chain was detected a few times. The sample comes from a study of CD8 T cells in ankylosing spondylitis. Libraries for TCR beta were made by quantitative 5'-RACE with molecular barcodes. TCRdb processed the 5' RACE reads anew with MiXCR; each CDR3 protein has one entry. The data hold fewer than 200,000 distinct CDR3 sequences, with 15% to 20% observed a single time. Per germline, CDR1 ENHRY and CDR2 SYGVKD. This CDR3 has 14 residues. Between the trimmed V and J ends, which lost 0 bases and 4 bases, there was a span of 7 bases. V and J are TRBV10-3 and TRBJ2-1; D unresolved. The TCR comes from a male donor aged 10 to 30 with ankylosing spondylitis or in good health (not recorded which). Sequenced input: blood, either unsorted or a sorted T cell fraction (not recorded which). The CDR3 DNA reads TGTGCCATCAGTGAGTCTTCAGGATACAATGAGCAGTTCTTC. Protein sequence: CAISESSGYNEQFF.